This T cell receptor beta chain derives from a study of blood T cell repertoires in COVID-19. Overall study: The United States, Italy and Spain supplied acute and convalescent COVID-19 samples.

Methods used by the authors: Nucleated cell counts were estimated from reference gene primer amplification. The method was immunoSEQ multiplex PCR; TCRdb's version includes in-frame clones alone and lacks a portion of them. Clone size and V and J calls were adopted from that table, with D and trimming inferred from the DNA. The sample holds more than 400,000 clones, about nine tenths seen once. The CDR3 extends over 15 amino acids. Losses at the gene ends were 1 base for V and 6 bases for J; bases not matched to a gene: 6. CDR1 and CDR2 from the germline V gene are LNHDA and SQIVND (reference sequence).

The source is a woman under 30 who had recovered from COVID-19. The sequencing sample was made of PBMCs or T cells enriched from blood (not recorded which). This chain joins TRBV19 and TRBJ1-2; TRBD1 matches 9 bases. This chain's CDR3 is CASSIVGQGGHGYTF. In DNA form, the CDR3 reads TGTGCCAGTAGTATAGTGGGACAGGGCGGTCATGGCTACACCTTC.